This T cell receptor (beta chain) stems from a study of blood T cells in healthy people across ages. Notes on the study in general: Strong correlation was found linking TCR beta diversity to naive T cell percentage.

Healthy Caucasian individuals from Russia aged about 6 to 100 were enrolled as donors. Every sample yielded at least 6.5 million isolated PBMCs. In the case of this clonotype: Its antigen is unknown.

With 3 bases removed from V and 3 bases from J, the gap between germline ends came to 11 bases. The CDR3 loop spans 14 amino acids. CDR1 is KGHSH, CDR2 LQKENI, per germline. The second PCR ran 7 to 11 cycles with a sample-barcoded 5' primer and J-beta primers. Each CDR3 protein gets one entry after TCRdb re-called the 5' RACE reads with MiXCR. The table has about 810,000 distinct CDR3 sequences, under 40% seen once. This clonotype originated in a man aged 18 to 29 in good health. The V call is TRBV18, the J call TRBJ1-1, with TRBD1 as a possible D gene (6 bases). The sequencing sample was made of blood. DNA of the CDR3: TGTGCCAGCTCACCTCAGGGGATTGACACTGAAGCTTTCTTT. The encoded protein is CASSPQGIDTEAFF.